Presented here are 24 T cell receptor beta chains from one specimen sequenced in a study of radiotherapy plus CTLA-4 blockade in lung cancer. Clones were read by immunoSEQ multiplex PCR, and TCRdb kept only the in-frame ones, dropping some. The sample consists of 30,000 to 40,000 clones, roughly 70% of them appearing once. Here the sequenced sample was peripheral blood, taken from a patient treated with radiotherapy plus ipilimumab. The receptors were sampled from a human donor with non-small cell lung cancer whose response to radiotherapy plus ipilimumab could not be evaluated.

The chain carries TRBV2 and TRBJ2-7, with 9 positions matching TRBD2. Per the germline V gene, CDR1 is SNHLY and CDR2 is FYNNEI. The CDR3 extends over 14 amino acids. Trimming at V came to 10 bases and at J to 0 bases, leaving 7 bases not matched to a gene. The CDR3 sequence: CAIPLAGRSYEQYF. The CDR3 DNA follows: TGTGCCATCCCCCTAGCGGGGCGCTCCTACGAGCAGTACTTC.

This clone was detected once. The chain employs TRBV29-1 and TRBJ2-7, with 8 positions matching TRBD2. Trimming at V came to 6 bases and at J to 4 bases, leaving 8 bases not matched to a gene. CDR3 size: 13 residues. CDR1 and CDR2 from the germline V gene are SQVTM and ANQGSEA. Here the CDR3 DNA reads TGCAGCGTCCGCCCCGGGGGGGGGTACGAGCAGTACTTC. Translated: CSVRPGGGYEQYF.

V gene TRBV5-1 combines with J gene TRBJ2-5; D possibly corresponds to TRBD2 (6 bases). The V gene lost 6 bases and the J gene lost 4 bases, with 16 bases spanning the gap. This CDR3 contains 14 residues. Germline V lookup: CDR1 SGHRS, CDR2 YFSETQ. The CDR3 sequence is CASTPTSLGETQYF. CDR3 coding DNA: TGCGCCAGCACCCCGACTAGTCTCGGAGAGACCCAGTACTTC. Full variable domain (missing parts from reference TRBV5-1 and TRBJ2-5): KAGVTQTPRYLIKTRGQQVTLSCSPISGHRSVSWYQQTPGQGLQFLFEYFSETQRNKGNFPGRFSGRQFSNSRSEMNVSTLELGDSALYLCASTPTSLGETQYFGPGTRLLVL.

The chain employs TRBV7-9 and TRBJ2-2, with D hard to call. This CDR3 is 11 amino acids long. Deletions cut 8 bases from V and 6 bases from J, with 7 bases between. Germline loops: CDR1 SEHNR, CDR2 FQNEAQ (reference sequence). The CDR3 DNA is TGTGCCAGCGGCAACCCCGGGGAGCTGTTTTTT. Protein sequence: CASGNPGELFF.

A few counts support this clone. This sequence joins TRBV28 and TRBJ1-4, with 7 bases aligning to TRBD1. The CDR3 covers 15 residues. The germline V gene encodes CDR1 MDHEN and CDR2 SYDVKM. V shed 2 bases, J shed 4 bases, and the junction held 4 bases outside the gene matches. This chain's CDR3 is CASSLADRRNEKLFF. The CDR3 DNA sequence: TGTGCCAGCAGTTTAGCGGACAGGCGTAATGAAAAACTGTTTTTT.

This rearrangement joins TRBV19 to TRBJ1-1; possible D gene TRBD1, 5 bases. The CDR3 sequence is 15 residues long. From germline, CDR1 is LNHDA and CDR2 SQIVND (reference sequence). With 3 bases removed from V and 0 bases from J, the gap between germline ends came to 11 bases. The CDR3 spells CASSILGRMNTEAFF. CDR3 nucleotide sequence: TGTGCCAGTAGTATTTTGGGGCGAATGAACACTGAAGCTTTCTTT.

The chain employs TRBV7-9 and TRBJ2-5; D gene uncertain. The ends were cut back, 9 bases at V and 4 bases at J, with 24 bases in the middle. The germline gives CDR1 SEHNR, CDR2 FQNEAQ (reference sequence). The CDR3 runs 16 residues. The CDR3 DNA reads TGTGCCAGTGTTCTGATCGGTAGTTCGGGTGGAGAGACCCAGTACTTC. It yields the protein CASVLIGSSGGETQYF.

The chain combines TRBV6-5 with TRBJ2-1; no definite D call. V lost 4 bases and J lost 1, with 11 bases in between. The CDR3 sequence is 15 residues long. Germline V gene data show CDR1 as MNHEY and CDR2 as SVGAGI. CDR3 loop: CASSSDDGSYNEQFF. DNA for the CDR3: TGTGCCAGCAGTTCGGATGACGGGTCCTACAATGAGCAGTTCTTC.

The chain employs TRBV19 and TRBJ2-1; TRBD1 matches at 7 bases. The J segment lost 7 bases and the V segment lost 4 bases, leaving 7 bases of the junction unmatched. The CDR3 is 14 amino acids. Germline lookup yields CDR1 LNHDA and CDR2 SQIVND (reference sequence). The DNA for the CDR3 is TGTGCCAGTAGTAAGGGGGCGCGTGAGAATGAGCAGTTCTTC. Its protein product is CASSKGARENEQFF.

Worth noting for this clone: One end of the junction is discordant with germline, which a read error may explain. CDR3 amino acids: CASSRGTSSYNEQFF. Here the CDR3 DNA reads TGTGCCAGTTCACGTGGGACTAGCTCCTACAATGAGCAGTTCTTC. V gene TRBV18 combines with J gene TRBJ2-1; 8 positions match TRBD2. The CDR3 totals 15 residues. Germline loops: CDR1 KGHSH, CDR2 LQKENI.

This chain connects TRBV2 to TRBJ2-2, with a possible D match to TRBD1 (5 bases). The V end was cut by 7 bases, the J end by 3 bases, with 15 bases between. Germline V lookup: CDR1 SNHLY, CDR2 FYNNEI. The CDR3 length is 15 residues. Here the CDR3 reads CASNSQGGDTGELFF. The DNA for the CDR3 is TGTGCCAGCAACTCCCAGGGTGGCGACACCGGGGAGCTGTTTTTT.

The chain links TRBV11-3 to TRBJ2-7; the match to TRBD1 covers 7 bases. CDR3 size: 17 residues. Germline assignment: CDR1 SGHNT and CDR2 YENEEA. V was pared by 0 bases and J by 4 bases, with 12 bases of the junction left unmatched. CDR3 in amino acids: CASSLDLNRDRGYEQYF. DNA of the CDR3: TGTGCCAGCAGCTTAGACCTGAATAGGGACAGAGGATACGAGCAGTACTTC.

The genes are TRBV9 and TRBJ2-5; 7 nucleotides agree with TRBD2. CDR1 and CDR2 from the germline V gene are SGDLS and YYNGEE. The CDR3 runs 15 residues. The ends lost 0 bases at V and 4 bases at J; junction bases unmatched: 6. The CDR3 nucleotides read TGTGCCAGCAGCGTAGGCGGGAGAAGGGGAGAGACCCAGTACTTC. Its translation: CASSVGGRRGETQYF.

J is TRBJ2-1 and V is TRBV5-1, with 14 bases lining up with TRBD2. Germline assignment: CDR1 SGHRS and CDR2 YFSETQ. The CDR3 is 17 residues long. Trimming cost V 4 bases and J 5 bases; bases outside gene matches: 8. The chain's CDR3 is CASSPGTSGSMDNEQFF. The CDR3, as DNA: TGCGCCAGCAGCCCCGGGACTAGCGGGAGTATGGACAATGAGCAGTTCTTC.

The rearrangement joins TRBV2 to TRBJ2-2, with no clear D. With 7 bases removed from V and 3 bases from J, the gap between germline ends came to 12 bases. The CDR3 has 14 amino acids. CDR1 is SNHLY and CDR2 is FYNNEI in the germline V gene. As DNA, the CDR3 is TGTGCCAGCACCCAACAGCCGTACACCGGGGAGCTGTTTTTT. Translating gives CASTQQPYTGELFF.

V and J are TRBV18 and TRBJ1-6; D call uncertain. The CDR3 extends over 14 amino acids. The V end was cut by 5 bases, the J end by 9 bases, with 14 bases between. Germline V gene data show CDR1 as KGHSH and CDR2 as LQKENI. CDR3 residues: CASSIAGERSPLHF. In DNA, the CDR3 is TGTGCCAGCTCAATAGCCGGGGAGCGTTCACCCCTCCACTTT.

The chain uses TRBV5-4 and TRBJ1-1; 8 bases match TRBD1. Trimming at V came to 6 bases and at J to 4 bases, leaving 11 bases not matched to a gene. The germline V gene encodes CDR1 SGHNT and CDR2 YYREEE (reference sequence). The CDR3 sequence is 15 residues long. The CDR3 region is CASNLPTGVVTEAFF. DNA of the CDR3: TGTGCCAGCAACCTTCCGACAGGGGTCGTCACTGAAGCTTTCTTT. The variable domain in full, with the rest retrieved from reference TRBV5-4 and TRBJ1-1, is ETGVTQSPTHLIKTRGQQVTLRCSSQSGHNTVSWYQQALGQGPQFIFQYYREEENGRGNFPPRFSGLQFPNYSSELNVNALELDDSALYLCASNLPTGVVTEAFFGQGTRLTVV.

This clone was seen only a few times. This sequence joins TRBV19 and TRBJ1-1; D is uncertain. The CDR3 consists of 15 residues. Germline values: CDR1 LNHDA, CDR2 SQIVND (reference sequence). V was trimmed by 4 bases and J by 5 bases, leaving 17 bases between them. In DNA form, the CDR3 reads TGTGCCAGTAGTACCAGCGGGGAAAGAGGAACTGAAGCTTTCTTT. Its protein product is CASSTSGERGTEAFF.

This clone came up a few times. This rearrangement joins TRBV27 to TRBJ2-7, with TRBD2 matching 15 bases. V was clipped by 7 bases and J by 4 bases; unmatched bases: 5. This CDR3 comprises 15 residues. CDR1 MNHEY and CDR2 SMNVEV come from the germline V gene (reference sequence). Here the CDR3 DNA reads TGTGCCAGCACCGGACTAGCGGGAGGGCGGTACGAGCAGTACTTC. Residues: CASTGLAGGRYEQYF.

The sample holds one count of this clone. CDR3 DNA sequence: TGTGCCAGCAGCACTGACGTAGCGGACGAGCAGTACTTC. Encoded protein: CASSTDVADEQYF. The V gene is TRBV5-4, the J gene TRBJ2-7, with D tentatively TRBD2 (6 bases). The V gene's germline CDR1 is SGHNT and CDR2 YYREEE (reference sequence). V was cut by 4 bases and J by 5 bases, with 13 bases left in between. This CDR3 comprises 13 residues.

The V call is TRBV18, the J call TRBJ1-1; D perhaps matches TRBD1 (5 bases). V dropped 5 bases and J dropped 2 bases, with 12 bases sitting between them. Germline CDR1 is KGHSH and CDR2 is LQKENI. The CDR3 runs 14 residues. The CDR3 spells CASSTDRKNTEAFF. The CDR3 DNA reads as TGTGCCAGCTCAACTGACAGAAAAAACACTGAAGCTTTCTTT.

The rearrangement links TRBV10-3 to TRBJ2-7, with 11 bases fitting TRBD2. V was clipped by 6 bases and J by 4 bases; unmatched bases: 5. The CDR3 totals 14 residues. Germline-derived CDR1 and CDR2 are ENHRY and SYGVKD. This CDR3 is CAIRSSSGRYEQYF. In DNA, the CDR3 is TGTGCCATCAGGTCGTCTAGCGGGAGGTACGAGCAGTACTTC.

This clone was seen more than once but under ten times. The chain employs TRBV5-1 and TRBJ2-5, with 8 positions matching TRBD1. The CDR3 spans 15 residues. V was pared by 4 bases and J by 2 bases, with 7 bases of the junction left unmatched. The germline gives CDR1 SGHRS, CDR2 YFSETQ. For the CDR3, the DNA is TGCGCCAGCAGCCCGGACAGGGTGGGACAAGAGACCCAGTACTTC. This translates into CASSPDRVGQETQYF.

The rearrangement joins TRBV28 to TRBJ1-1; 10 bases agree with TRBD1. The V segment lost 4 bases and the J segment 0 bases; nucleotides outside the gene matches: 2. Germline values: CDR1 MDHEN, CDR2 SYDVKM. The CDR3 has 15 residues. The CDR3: CASSSTGGMNTEAFF. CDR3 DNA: TGTGCCAGCAGTTCGACAGGGGGCATGAACACTGAAGCTTTCTTT.